This TCR beta chain was sequenced during a study of PD-L1 blockade in urothelial cancer. Method: immunoSEQ multiplex PCR; TCRdb's copy keeps in-frame clones and lacks some. The profile shows around 63,000 clones, approximately 80% of them singletons. Documented time point: pretreatment peripheral blood. J lost 3 bases, V lost 4 bases, and 6 bases had no gene match. This CDR3 spans 15 amino acids. CDR1 is KGHSH, CDR2 LQKENI, per germline. This receptor was obtained from a man in his sixties or seventies with urothelial cancer. The chain combines TRBV18 with TRBJ2-1; TRBD1 matches 7 bases. The material was PBMCs, obtained around atezolizumab (anti-PD-L1) treatment. The CDR3 protein is CASSLTGDSYNEQFF. CDR3 DNA sequence: TGTGCCAGCTCACTTACAGGGGATAGCTACAATGAGCAGTTCTTC.